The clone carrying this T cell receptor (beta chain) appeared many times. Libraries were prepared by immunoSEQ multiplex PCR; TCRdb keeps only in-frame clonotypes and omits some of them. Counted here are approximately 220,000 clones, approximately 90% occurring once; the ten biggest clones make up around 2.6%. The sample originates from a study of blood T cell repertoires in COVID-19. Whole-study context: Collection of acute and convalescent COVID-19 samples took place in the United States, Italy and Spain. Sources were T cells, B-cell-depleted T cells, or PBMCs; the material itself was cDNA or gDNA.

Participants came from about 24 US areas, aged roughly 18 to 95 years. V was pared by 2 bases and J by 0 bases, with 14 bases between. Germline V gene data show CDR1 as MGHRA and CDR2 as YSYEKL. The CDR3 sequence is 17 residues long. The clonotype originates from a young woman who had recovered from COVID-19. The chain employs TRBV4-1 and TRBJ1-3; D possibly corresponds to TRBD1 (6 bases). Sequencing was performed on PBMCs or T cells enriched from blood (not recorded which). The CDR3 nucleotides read TGCGCCAGCAGCCAATTAGGACAGCTTTCCTCTGGAAACACCATATATTTT. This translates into CASSQLGQLSSGNTIYF.